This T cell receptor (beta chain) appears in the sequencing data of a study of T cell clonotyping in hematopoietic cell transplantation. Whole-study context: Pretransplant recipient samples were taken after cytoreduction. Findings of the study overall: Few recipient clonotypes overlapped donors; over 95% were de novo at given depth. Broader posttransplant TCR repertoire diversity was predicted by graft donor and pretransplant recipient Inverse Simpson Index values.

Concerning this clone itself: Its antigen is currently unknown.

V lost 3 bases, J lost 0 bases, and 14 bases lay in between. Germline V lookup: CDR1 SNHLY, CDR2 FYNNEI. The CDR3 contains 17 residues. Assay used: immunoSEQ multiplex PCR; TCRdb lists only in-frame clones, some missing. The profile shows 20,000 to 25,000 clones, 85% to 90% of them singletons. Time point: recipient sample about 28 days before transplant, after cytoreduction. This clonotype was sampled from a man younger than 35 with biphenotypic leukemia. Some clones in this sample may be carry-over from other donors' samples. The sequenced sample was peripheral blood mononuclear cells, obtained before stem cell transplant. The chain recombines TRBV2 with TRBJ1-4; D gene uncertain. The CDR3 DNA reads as TGTGCCAGCAGTGATTTCGGCAGCCCAGCAACTAATGAAAAACTGTTTTTT. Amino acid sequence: CASSDFGSPATNEKLFF. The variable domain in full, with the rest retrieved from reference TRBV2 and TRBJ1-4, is EPEVTQTPSHQVTQMGQEVILRCVPISNHLYFYWYRQILGQKVEFLVSFYNNEISEKSEIFDDQFSVERPDGSNFTLKIRSTKLEDSAMYFCASSDFGSPATNEKLFFGSGTQLSVL.